This entry lists 19 T cell receptor beta chains sequenced from one sample in a study of T cells in Graves' hyperthyroidism and ophthalmopathy. Amplification targeted TCR beta CDR3 regions from RNA transcripts. TCR CDR3 regions were first amplified by RT-PCR with HTBI primers. TCRdb re-called the multiplex PCR reads with MiXCR, one entry per CDR3 protein. The sample has about 400,000 distinct CDR3 sequences; over 12% are singletons. Sequenced material: blood. These receptors all stem from a man between 50 and 59 years old with Graves' ophthalmopathy.

At least ten counts were recorded for this clonotype. The V call is TRBV2, the J call TRBJ2-7, with a possible D match to TRBD2 (5 bases). CDR3 length: 14 amino acids. The V and J ends lost 1 base and 9 bases respectively, with 16 bases between them. Germline CDR1 is SNHLY and CDR2 is FYNNEI. CDR3 loop: CASSEESPSRGQYF. The CDR3 bases are TGTGCCAGCAGTGAAGAAAGTCCGTCCCGGGGGCAGTACTTC.

In this sample, this clonotype turned up a few times. Mismatch with germline at one junction end may stem from a read error. The CDR3 nucleotides read TGTGCTAGCAGTCAATACCCACAGGGTTCGGGGGAGCAGTTCTTC. Protein sequence: CASSQYPQGSGEQFF. This chain joins TRBV7-7 and TRBJ2-1; possibly TRBD1 for D (6 bases). Germline loops: CDR1 SSHAT, CDR2 FNYEAQ (reference sequence). The CDR3 contains 15 residues.

At least ten counts were recorded for this clonotype. This chain uses TRBV6-2 or TRBV6-3 with TRBJ2-7; 8 bases match TRBD2. Germline V gene data show CDR1 as MNHEY and CDR2 as SVGEGT. CDR3 length: 15 amino acids. V lost 2 bases and J lost 4; bases outside the gene matches: 7. The CDR3 coding sequence is TGTGCCAGCAGTTACGAGGCGGGGGGCGCGTACGAGCAGTACTTC. It codes for CASSYEAGGAYEQYF.

This clonotype was recorded many times. The chain combines TRBV29-1 with TRBJ2-7; 8 positions match TRBD1. V was clipped by 4 bases and J by 4 bases; unmatched bases: 6. The CDR3 has 13 residues. Per germline, CDR1 SQVTM and CDR2 ANQGSEA. This CDR3 reads CSVAPGQAYEQYF. DNA for the CDR3: TGCAGCGTTGCACCGGGACAGGCTTACGAGCAGTACTTC.

This chain uses TRBV7-9 with TRBJ2-1; 8 nucleotides align to TRBD2. CDR3 length: 18 amino acids. J lost 2 bases, V lost 2 bases, and 11 bases had no gene match. Germline assignment: CDR1 SEHNR and CDR2 FQNEAQ (reference sequence). Here the CDR3 DNA reads TGTGCCAGCAGCTTACCCCTAGCGGGTAGGTTCACCTACAATGAGCAGTTCTTC. The encoded protein is CASSLPLAGRFTYNEQFF.

The V call is TRBV6-1, the J call TRBJ1-2; no reliable D call. The CDR3 totals 14 residues. Trimming took 3 bases from V and 8 from J, leaving 16 bases between them. Per the germline V gene, CDR1 is MNHNS and CDR2 is SASEGT. This CDR3 is CASSDYGTGGGYTF. Here the CDR3 DNA reads TGTGCCAGCAGTGACTACGGCACCGGCGGGGGCTACACCTTC.

This clonotype was observed a handful of times. V is TRBV6-1 and J is TRBJ2-1; no reliable D call. Germline values: CDR1 MNHNS, CDR2 SASEGT. This CDR3 spans 11 amino acids. Trimming removed 4 bases from V and 7 bases from J, with 5 bases in between. CDR3 in DNA: TGTGCCAGCAGTGTGTTTAATGAGCAGTTCTTC. Translated: CASSVFNEQFF.

This clonotype was seen repeatedly, ten times or more. The genes are TRBV12-3 or TRBV12-4 and TRBJ2-3, with D possibly being TRBD1 or TRBD2 (5 bases each). Trimming cost V 8 bases and J 4 bases, with 16 bases left between them. The CDR3 is 14 amino acids. The CDR3: CASAGTRRADTQYF. Written as DNA, the CDR3 is TGTGCCAGCGCCGGGACGCGGCGGGCAGATACGCAGTATTTT.

In this sample, this clonotype turned up many times. This chain uses TRBV5-1 with TRBJ1-2, with a possible D match to TRBD1 (6 bases). The CDR3 is 15 amino acids. V lost 4 bases to trimming and J lost 0 bases, with 13 bases between them. From germline, CDR1 is SGHRS and CDR2 YFSETQ. The CDR3 loop reads CASSARTAANYGYTF. The CDR3 DNA reads as TGCGCCAGCAGCGCGAGGACAGCGGCTAACTATGGCTACACCTTC. The whole variable domain, remainder taken from reference TRBV5-1 and TRBJ1-2, is KAGVTQTPRYLIKTRGQQVTLSCSPISGHRSVSWYQQTPGQGLQFLFEYFSETQRNKGNFPGRFSGRQFSNSRSEMNVSTLELGDSALYLCASSARTAANYGYTFGSGTRLTVV.

Ten or more counts support this clonotype. V gene TRBV28 combines with J gene TRBJ2-5; D gene ambiguous. Trimming pared 8 bases from V and 2 bases from J, leaving 12 bases between. Germline CDR1 and CDR2: MDHEN and SYDVKM. CDR3 length: 13 residues. The CDR3 coding sequence is TGTGCCAGCGCAAGGCTGGGGCAAGAGACCCAGTACTTC. It is translated as CASARLGQETQYF.

This clonotype was counted at least ten times. CDR3 sequence: CASSFPEAGVGYNEQFF. The CDR3 bases are TGTGCCAGCAGCTTCCCAGAAGCGGGAGTGGGCTACAATGAGCAGTTCTTC. This chain joins TRBV7-9 and TRBJ2-1; 8 positions match TRBD2. Germline V gene data show CDR1 as SEHNR and CDR2 as FQNEAQ (reference sequence). The J segment lost 3 bases and the V segment lost 3 bases, leaving 10 bases of the junction unmatched. CDR3 length: 17 amino acids.

The table lists this clonotype with many counts. The chain recombines TRBV6-1 with TRBJ2-7; TRBD2 matches at 9 bases. Germline V gene sequence: CDR1 MNHNS, CDR2 SASEGT. The CDR3 extends over 16 amino acids. V lost 5 bases and J lost 0; bases outside the gene matches: 8. CDR3 bases: TGTGCCAGCAGTTACGAGGCGGGAGGGATCTCCTACGAGCAGTACTTC. Its protein product is CASSYEAGGISYEQYF.

There are many counts of this clonotype. The V call is TRBV6-1, the J call TRBJ2-5; D is perhaps TRBD2 (6 bases). The germline gives CDR1 MNHNS, CDR2 SASEGT. CDR3 size: 16 residues. V lost 5 bases, J lost 5 bases, and 21 bases lay in between. In nucleotides, the CDR3 is TGTGCCAGCAGTCTCTCGGGGGTACTACGGAGGGAGACCCAGTACTTC. Protein sequence: CASSLSGVLRRETQYF.

This clonotype was recorded at least ten times. The J gene is TRBJ2-5, the V gene TRBV18; D is ambiguous. In germline, CDR1 is KGHSH, CDR2 LQKENI. This CDR3 contains 11 residues. V lost 2 bases, J lost 5 bases, and 3 bases lay in between. The CDR3, as DNA: TGTGCCAGCTCACCAGGGGAGACCCAGTACTTC. It is translated as CASSPGETQYF.

V gene TRBV11-2 combines with J gene TRBJ2-3, with TRBD2 matching 12 bases. CDR3 length: 15 residues. V was pared by 5 bases and J by 4 bases, with 4 bases of the junction left unmatched. Looked up from germline, CDR1 is SGHAT and CDR2 is FQNNGV. The CDR3 sequence is CASSDGLAGSDTQYF. In DNA, the CDR3 is TGTGCCAGCAGCGACGGACTAGCGGGATCAGATACGCAGTATTTT.

V gene TRBV28 combines with J gene TRBJ2-1, with 7 bases identical to TRBD2. The CDR3 sequence is 17 residues long. Germline V gene data show CDR1 as MDHEN and CDR2 as SYDVKM. The ends lost 5 bases at V and 7 bases at J; junction bases unmatched: 17. DNA for the CDR3: TGTGCCAGCAGTCCTCATAGCGGGCCGCCGTTGGGGAATGAGCAGTTCTTC. Amino acids: CASSPHSGPPLGNEQFF.

This clonotype was seen repeatedly, ten times or more. This CDR3 is CSARETGNSPLHF. In nucleotides, the CDR3 is TGCAGTGCTAGAGAAACGGGCAATTCACCCCTCCACTTT. This rearrangement joins TRBV20-1 to TRBJ1-6; no clear D. With 0 bases removed from V and 7 bases from J, the gap between germline ends came to 7 bases. Germline-derived CDR1 and CDR2 are DFQATT and SNEGSKA (reference sequence). This CDR3 contains 13 residues.

CDR3 residues: CASSSRGLGLAGPYNEQFF. CDR3 DNA sequence: TGTGCCAGCAGCTCCAGGGGCCTCGGGCTAGCGGGACCTTACAATGAGCAGTTCTTC. The chain employs TRBV7-6 and TRBJ2-1; 9 bases are shared with TRBD2. Germline CDR1 is SGHVS and CDR2 is FNYEAQ. CDR3 length: 19 amino acids. V trimming: 4 bases; J trimming: 4 bases; junction bases outside the gene matches: 17.

At least ten counts were recorded for this clonotype. The chain links TRBV4-1 to TRBJ2-7, with a tentative D call TRBD2 (6 bases). Trimming pared 0 bases from V and 1 base from J, leaving 13 bases between. Germline CDR1 MGHRA, CDR2 YSYEKL. CDR3 length: 16 amino acids. The DNA of the CDR3 is TGCGCCAGCAGCCAAGATTCCTTGGGGGGATCCTACGAGCAGTACTTC. This codes for CASSQDSLGGSYEQYF.